The clone carrying this T cell receptor (beta chain) was seen only a few times. Its antigen remains unknown. The data originate from a study of T cells after yellow fever vaccination. Study details: Low-cell-number fractions underwent preparation using SMART-Seq v4 Ultra Low Input.

Template switching with 5'RACE generated the TCR cDNA and added a universal primer site and UMIs. TCRdb redid the calling of the 5' RACE reads with MiXCR, one entry per CDR3 protein. The sample carries hundreds of thousands of distinct CDR3 sequences, less than 15% recorded once. There are 16 residues in the CDR3. V shed 3 bases and J shed 4 bases, with 18 bases lying between them. Germline CDR1 reads MDHEN; CDR2 reads SYDVKM. Whole-study findings and limits: Among primary-vaccination clones, most reappeared after the booster, at about 95% for CD4 and approximately 88% for CD8. FACS-sorted repertoires could contain abundant clonotypes contaminating from the bulk population.

The chain couples TRBV28 to TRBJ2-5; no firm D call. This TCR was sampled from a young man who received the YFV17D yellow fever vaccine. Sequenced material: PBMCs, taken on the day of the yellow fever booster vaccination. The CDR3 nucleotides are TGTGCCAGCAGTTTGGCCCTGTTTGGAACCGGAGAGACCCAGTACTTC. Its translation is CASSLALFGTGETQYF.